This TCR beta chain was captured by sequencing in a study of beta chain features in type 1 diabetes. Since all of the isolated RNA was reverse transcribed, expressed TCRB transcripts were what got sequenced. Repertoires were generated with immunoSEQ multiplex PCR, while TCRdb's copy carries only in-frame clones and drops some. The sample contains hundreds of thousands of clones, roughly 13% of which appear only once. Study findings and constraints: Shortening that was moderate but significant affected the TCRB CDR3s of Type 1 diabetes patients in all four CD4+ subsets.

As to this clone: Its target is not known.

Per the germline V gene, CDR1 is LNHNV and CDR2 is YYDKDF (reference sequence). This CDR3 has 13 residues. Trimming took 5 bases from V and 5 from J, leaving 11 bases between them. The V gene is TRBV15, the J gene TRBJ2-3; perhaps TRBD2 as D (5 bases). Sequencing was carried out using naive CD4+ T cells from blood. The sequence came from a young man with type 1 diabetes. Written as DNA, the CDR3 is TGTGCCACCAGCCGAGGGAGAGTAGATACGCAGTATTTT. The encoded protein is CATSRGRVDTQYF.